This T cell receptor (beta chain) was profiled in a study of identical twins. From germline, CDR1 is KGHDR and CDR2 SFDVKD. The CDR3 is 18 amino acids. V lost 4 bases, J lost 0 bases, and 18 bases lay in between. TCRdb independently ran MiXCR on the 5' RACE reads; one entry per CDR3 protein. This sample has 300,000 to 350,000 distinct CDR3 sequences; roughly an eighth occur once, and the top ten carry roughly 7%. These data are also associated with another study on yellow fever vaccine responses in identical twins.

The sample comprised CD8+ T cells sorted from blood. The TCR comes from a woman under 30 in good health. V and J are TRBV24-1 and TRBJ2-1; D is uncertain. The CDR3 sequence is CATSEALSPSSSYNEQFF. The CDR3 coding sequence is TGTGCCACCAGTGAGGCCTTATCACCTTCGAGCTCCTACAATGAGCAGTTCTTC.